These 5 T cell receptor beta chains came from one sample sequenced in a study of blood T cell repertoires in COVID-19. Profiled with immunoSEQ multiplex PCR; TCRdb holds only in-frame clones, not every one. The table shows over 85,000 clones, with less than 95% occurring only once. The sequencing sample was made of peripheral blood. The receptors come from a human donor with active COVID-19. The donor label of this sample is uncertain.

The gene calls are TRBV19 and TRBJ2-1; maybe TRBD2 (6 bases). The V gene lost 3 bases and the J gene lost 5 bases, with 20 bases spanning the gap. The CDR3 spans 17 residues. Per germline, CDR1 LNHDA and CDR2 SQIVND (reference sequence). This CDR3 is CASSITGRGLADNEQFF. DNA of the CDR3: TGTGCCAGTAGTATTACCGGGAGAGGGCTAGCCGACAATGAGCAGTTCTTC.

The genes are TRBV10-3 and TRBJ2-3; 9 bases map to TRBD2. The ends lost 6 bases at V and 3 bases at J; junction bases unmatched: 4. The CDR3 is 14 residues long. Germline lookup yields CDR1 ENHRY and CDR2 SYGVKD. CDR3 sequence: CAISVTSGTDTQYF. Written as DNA, the CDR3 is TGTGCCATCAGCGTGACTAGCGGTACAGATACGCAGTATTTT.

The rearrangement joins TRBV25-1 to TRBJ1-2; a possible D gene is TRBD1 (6 bases). Germline lookup yields CDR1 MGHDK and CDR2 SYGVNS. Trimming shortened V by 4 bases and J by 4 bases, and 7 bases separated the two germline ends. This CDR3 region has 12 residues. CDR3 loop: CASSVGAYGYTF. As DNA, the CDR3 is TGTGCCAGCAGTGTGGGGGCCTATGGCTACACCTTC.

The chain recombines TRBV6-1 with TRBJ1-4; 9 bases match TRBD1. The junction had 11 bases not matched to a gene; V was cut back by 3 bases and J by 0 bases. CDR1 is MNHNS and CDR2 is SASEGT in the germline V gene. The CDR3 is made up of 19 amino acids. The CDR3 DNA sequence: TGTGCCAGCAGTGATGGGCCACAGGGGGCGTTTTCAACTAATGAAAAACTGTTTTTT. Translation gives CASSDGPQGAFSTNEKLFF.

The V call is TRBV28, the J call TRBJ2-2; 8 bases agree with TRBD2. Per the germline V gene, CDR1 is MDHEN and CDR2 is SYDVKM. With 2 bases clipped from V and 3 bases from J, the junction kept 8 bases outside the gene matches. The CDR3 has 17 amino acids. DNA for the CDR3: TGTGCCAGCAGTTTAGCGGCCCGGGGGGGGGACACCGGGGAGCTGTTTTTT. Translating it yields CASSLAARGGDTGELFF.